These 30 T cell receptor beta chains originate from one sample sequenced in a study of long-term antiretroviral therapy in people with HIV (dated by TCRdb to between 2022 and 2023). Sequencing of the TRB variable region was done with the immunoSEQ hsTCRB v3.0 assay at survey level resolution. The immuneACCESS repertoire file appears here via TCRdb, limited to in-frame rearrangements. These files lack a portion of the clones; in checked studies, under half of the deficit traces to unresolved V genes, and the cause of the others is not known. The sample table records just under 20,000 clones; over 80% of these occur just once. The ten largest clones add up to over 4% of the sample. Sequencing used unsorted PBMCs, obtained 2.1 years after starting antiretroviral therapy. The receptors shown here come from a man aged 18 to 30 with HIV.

Only one count was recorded for this clone. The V gene is TRBV9, the J gene TRBJ1-2, with D maybe TRBD1 (6 bases). The CDR3 consists of 15 residues. CDR1 and CDR2 (germline): SGDLS, YYNGEE. V was clipped by 0 bases and J by 5 bases, with 14 bases between them. CDR3 amino acids: CASSVGGTLLYGYTF. The CDR3 DNA is TGTGCCAGCAGCGTAGGCGGGACACTGTTATATGGCTACACCTTC.

This clone was seen just once. V and J are TRBV6-5 and TRBJ1-5; D ambiguous. Trimming removed 0 bases at V and 4 bases at J, with 7 bases between. The CDR3 runs 14 residues. Germline values: CDR1 MNHEY, CDR2 SVGAGI. CDR3 nucleotides: TGTGCCAGCAGTTACTCAGGCCGTAATCAGCCCCAGCATTTT. The encoded protein is CASSYSGRNQPQHF.

The rearrangement uses TRBV9 and TRBJ2-1; TRBD1 matches 8 bases. Germline lookup yields CDR1 SGDLS and CDR2 YYNGEE. V lost 4 bases to trimming and J lost 6 bases; unmatched junction nucleotides: 6. CDR3 length equals 14 residues. The CDR3 sequence: CASSTDRGGNEQFF. The CDR3 region has the DNA TGTGCCAGCAGCACCGACAGGGGTGGCAATGAGCAGTTCTTC.

The rearrangement links TRBV6-9 to TRBJ1-2; 8 bases line up with TRBD1. Per germline, CDR1 MNHGY and CDR2 SVAAGI. Trimming removed 4 bases from V and 6 bases from J; junction bases left unmatched: 7. This CDR3 spans 14 amino acids. The CDR3 sequence is CASSFPGGVNGYTF. The CDR3 coding sequence is TGTGCCAGCAGTTTTCCAGGGGGCGTTAATGGCTACACCTTC.

The rearrangement links TRBV4-2 to TRBJ1-1; D is unresolved. This CDR3 is built from 13 residues. With 1 base removed from V and 5 bases from J, the gap between germline ends came to 8 bases. Per germline, CDR1 LGHNA and CDR2 YNFKEQ. CDR3 sequence reads: CASSQAVGTEAFF. The CDR3, as DNA: TGTGCCAGCAGCCAAGCCGTTGGGACTGAAGCTTTCTTT.

This chain uses TRBV2 with TRBJ2-7, with D unresolved. This CDR3 spans 15 amino acids. V lost 5 bases to trimming and J lost 4 bases, with 18 bases between them. Looked up from germline, CDR1 is SNHLY and CDR2 is FYNNEI. The CDR3 loop reads CASSQRGVRIYEQYF. The CDR3, as DNA: TGTGCCAGCAGTCAAAGAGGTGTCAGAATATACGAGCAGTACTTC.

V is TRBV19 and J is TRBJ2-7; D call uncertain. Germline CDR1 reads LNHDA; CDR2 reads SQIVND (reference sequence). CDR3 length: 13 residues. V was pared by 3 bases and J by 4 bases, with 10 bases between. CDR3 amino acids: CASSIAESYEQYF. The CDR3 bases are TGTGCCAGTAGTATTGCGGAGTCTTACGAGCAGTACTTC.

The chain employs TRBV19 and TRBJ1-5; weak D call: TRBD1 (5 bases). Germline CDR1 and CDR2: LNHDA and SQIVND (reference sequence). Trimming took 0 bases from V and 5 from J, leaving 17 bases between them. This CDR3 comprises 17 residues. The CDR3 coding sequence is TGTGCCAGTAGTATAGATCCCGGGGCCTTGGGGTATCAGCCCCAGCATTTT. It codes for CASSIDPGALGYQPQHF.

The sample holds a few counts of this clone. The chain uses TRBV27 and TRBJ2-7, with D unclear. The germline V gene has CDR1 MNHEY and CDR2 SMNVEV (reference sequence). The CDR3 is 12 residues long. V lost 5 bases to trimming and J lost 10 bases, with 15 bases between them. The CDR3 bases are TGTGCCAGCAGTGGCCCCTCATGGGAACAGTACTTC. Translated, it gives CASSGPSWEQYF.

This chain joins TRBV10-3 and TRBJ1-3; D call uncertain. Trimming took off 7 bases at V and 4 bases at J, with 14 bases between the two ends. This CDR3 has 14 amino acids. The germline V gene has CDR1 ENHRY and CDR2 SYGVKD. CDR3 residues: CAIMKDGDGNTIYF. The CDR3 bases are TGTGCCATCATGAAGGACGGTGACGGAAACACCATATATTTT.

The chain joins TRBV5-8 to TRBJ2-1; 8 nucleotides agree with TRBD2. The CDR3 runs to 15 residues. Unmatched junction bases numbered 4, after V lost 0 bases and J lost 5 bases. CDR1 and CDR2 from the germline V gene are SGHTS and YDEGEE. Here the CDR3 reads CASSLVASGHNEQFF. In nucleotides, the CDR3 is TGTGCCAGCAGCTTGGTGGCTAGCGGGCACAATGAGCAGTTCTTC.

This chain uses TRBV10-3 with TRBJ2-7, with 7 bases that match TRBD1. Germline V CDR1 and CDR2: ENHRY, SYGVKD. CDR3 size: 13 residues. Losses at the gene ends were 4 bases for V and 6 bases for J; bases not matched to a gene: 6. The CDR3 protein is CAISAGTATEQYF. As DNA, the CDR3 is TGTGCCATCAGTGCCGGGACAGCTACCGAGCAGTACTTC.

The chain employs TRBV5-1 and TRBJ2-7; D ambiguous. This CDR3 comprises 14 residues. Germline V CDR1 and CDR2: SGHRS, YFSETQ. V dropped 2 bases and J dropped 5 bases, with 14 bases sitting between them. CDR3 sequence (DNA): TGCGCCAGCAGCTTTTCGCCAGGAATAAACGAGCAGTACTTC. Amino acids: CASSFSPGINEQYF.

The chain joins TRBV6-5 to TRBJ2-3, with 7 bases matching TRBD2. J gave up 2 bases and V 9 bases, and 5 bases lay outside the gene matches. Germline V CDR1 and CDR2: MNHEY, SVGAGI. The CDR3 covers 13 residues. CDR3 amino acids: CASWGGNTDTQYF. The CDR3 nucleotides are TGTGCCAGTTGGGGGGGGAACACAGATACGCAGTATTTT.

The gene calls are TRBV19 and TRBJ1-5; 8 bases map to TRBD1. Germline V CDR1 and CDR2: LNHDA, SQIVND (reference sequence). This CDR3 region has 16 residues. The J segment lost 4 bases and the V segment lost 7 bases, leaving 12 bases of the junction unmatched. In DNA form, the CDR3 reads TGTGCCAGTAAGATATTACAGGGGGGAGGGAATCAGCCCCAGCATTTT. Translated: CASKILQGGGNQPQHF.

The chain joins TRBV13 to TRBJ2-7; possible D gene TRBD1, 5 bases. Deletions cut 0 bases from V and 3 bases from J, with 9 bases between. The length of the CDR3 is 14 residues. Germline V CDR1 and CDR2: PRHDT, FYEKMQ (reference sequence). As DNA, the CDR3 is TGTGCCAGCAGCTTAGGGGCAGGGAACTACGAGCAGTACTTC. Translation gives CASSLGAGNYEQYF.

V and J are TRBV30 and TRBJ1-2; TRBD1 matches at 11 bases. CDR1 is GTSNPN and CDR2 is SVGIG in the germline V gene (reference sequence). The CDR3 covers 17 residues. V was clipped by 0 bases and J by 4 bases; unmatched bases: 10. Here the CDR3 reads CAWSVRGQGARSYGYTF. The CDR3, as DNA: TGTGCCTGGAGTGTTAGAGGACAGGGGGCGCGTTCCTATGGCTACACCTTC. The full variable domain, rest sourced from reference TRBV30 and TRBJ1-2, is SQTIHQWPATLVQPVGSPLSLECTVEGTSNPNLYWYRQAAGRGLQLLFYSVGIGQISSEVPQNLSASRPQDRQFILSSKKLLLSDSGFYLCAWSVRGQGARSYGYTFGSGTRLTVV.

The chain uses TRBV6-6 and TRBJ1-3; D gene unclear. CDR1 MNHNY and CDR2 SVGAGI come from the germline V gene (reference sequence). V lost 6 bases, J lost 0 bases, and 6 bases lay in between. The CDR3 is 13 residues long. The CDR3 sequence is CASSLSSGNTIYF. The CDR3, as DNA: TGTGCCAGCAGCCTGAGCTCTGGAAACACCATATATTTT.

The CDR3 region is CASSLGLEQFF. In DNA form, the CDR3 reads TGTGCCAGCAGCTTAGGGCTTGAGCAGTTCTTC. The J gene is TRBJ2-1, the V gene TRBV11-2; D is uncertain. Germline CDR1 and CDR2: SGHAT and FQNNGV. This CDR3 contains 11 residues. Trimming removed 1 base at V and 9 bases at J, with 4 bases between.

The chain carries TRBV13 and TRBJ2-3; D uncertain. CDR3 length: 15 amino acids. Trimming removed 3 bases from V and 0 bases from J, with 10 bases in between. CDR1 is PRHDT and CDR2 is FYEKMQ in the germline V gene (reference sequence). The CDR3 nucleotides are TGTGCCAGCAGCTTTTTAGGCACTAGCACAGATACGCAGTATTTT. It codes for CASSFLGTSTDTQYF.

The V gene is TRBV4-1, the J gene TRBJ2-3; 9 nucleotides agree with TRBD1. This CDR3 is 14 amino acids long. Unmatched junction bases numbered 3, after V lost 4 bases and J lost 4 bases. Germline V gene lookup returns CDR1 MGHRA and CDR2 YSYEKL. The CDR3 spells CASSPDRGSDTQYF. CDR3 bases: TGCGCCAGCAGCCCGGACAGGGGATCAGATACGCAGTATTTT.

This sequence joins TRBV18 and TRBJ2-5; 8 bases fit TRBD2. V trimming: 4 bases; J trimming: 1 base; junction bases outside the gene matches: 8. The CDR3 runs to 16 residues. CDR1 KGHSH and CDR2 LQKENI come from the germline V gene. CDR3 bases: TGTGCCAGCTCACTTTTGGCGGGGGGCATCCAAGAGACCCAGTACTTC. Encoded protein: CASSLLAGGIQETQYF. Full variable domain (outside the CDR3, taken from reference TRBV18 and TRBJ2-5): NAGVMQNPRHLVRRRGQEARLRCSPMKGHSHVYWYRQLPEEGLKFMVYLQKENIIDESGMPKERFSAEFPKEGPSILRIQQVVRGDSAAYFCASSLLAGGIQETQYFGPGTRLLVL.

This chain joins TRBV9 and TRBJ2-3; 10 positions agree with TRBD1. Germline trimming cut 3 bases from V and 4 bases from J; bases unmatched to any gene: 2. Germline values: CDR1 SGDLS, CDR2 YYNGEE. The CDR3 runs to 14 residues. The CDR3 coding sequence is TGTGCCAGCAGCGCGGGACAGGGGCCAGATACGCAGTATTTT. Protein sequence: CASSAGQGPDTQYF.

The genes are TRBV6-5 and TRBJ2-7; TRBD2 agrees at 7 bases. Trimming cost V 6 bases and J 3 bases; bases outside gene matches: 11. The CDR3 has 15 amino acids. Germline-derived CDR1 and CDR2 are MNHEY and SVGAGI. This chain's CDR3 is CASRGYWEGYYEQYF. In DNA form, the CDR3 reads TGTGCCAGCAGGGGCTACTGGGAGGGGTACTACGAGCAGTACTTC.

The J gene is TRBJ2-7, the V gene TRBV6-5; 9 positions match TRBD1. The CDR3 length is 15 residues. CDR1 and CDR2 from the germline V gene are MNHEY and SVGAGI. With V trimmed by 5 bases and J by 1 base, 6 bases remained unmatched. For the CDR3, the DNA is TGTGCCAGCAGTAGGGGACAGGGTTCTTCCTACGAGCAGTACTTC. The encoded protein is CASSRGQGSSYEQYF.

The rearrangement links TRBV27 to TRBJ2-7, with 9 bases fitting TRBD2. The CDR3 sequence is 16 residues long. Unmatched junction bases numbered 7, after V lost 3 bases and J lost 1 base. From germline, CDR1 is MNHEY and CDR2 SMNVEV (reference sequence). CDR3 bases: TGTGCCAGCAGTTTTCGGTTTCTAGCGGGATCCTACGAGCAGTACTTC. Translated: CASSFRFLAGSYEQYF.

This sequence joins TRBV7-4 and TRBJ1-5, with D possibly TRBD1 on 5 matching bases. Per germline, CDR1 SGHVT and CDR2 SQSDAQ. V dropped 5 bases and J dropped 5 bases, with 13 bases sitting between them. The CDR3 extends over 14 amino acids. The CDR3 sequence is CASSPARDDQPQHF. CDR3 bases: TGTGCCAGCAGCCCGGCCAGGGACGATCAGCCCCAGCATTTT. The variable domain in full, with the rest retrieved from reference TRBV7-4 and TRBJ1-5, is GAGVSQSPRYKVAKRGRDVALRCDSISGHVTLYWYRQTLGQGSEVLTYSQSDAQRDKSGRPSGRFSAERPERSVSTLKIQRTEQGDSAVYLCASSPARDDQPQHFGDGTRLSIL.

The chain couples TRBV6-1 to TRBJ1-2; D perhaps matches TRBD1 (5 bases). The CDR3 spans 13 residues. CDR1 is MNHNS and CDR2 is SASEGT in the germline V gene. V was shortened by 10 bases and J by 3 bases, with 15 bases between the two germline ends. The CDR3 spells CATRDGSYYGYTF. The CDR3 nucleotides are TGTGCCACCCGGGACGGGTCTTACTATGGCTACACCTTC.

V usage is TRBV29-1 and J usage is TRBJ1-4, with 7 bases lining up with TRBD1. The length of the CDR3 is 11 residues. Germline values: CDR1 SQVTM, CDR2 ANQGSEA. With V trimmed by 4 bases and J by 10 bases, 3 bases remained unmatched. CDR3: CSVGGGAKLFF. The CDR3 DNA follows: TGCAGCGTTGGAGGGGGCGCAAAACTGTTTTTT.

The chain has TRBV6-1 and TRBJ1-4; 8 bases match TRBD1. The germline V gene encodes CDR1 MNHNS and CDR2 SASEGT. Trimming removed 5 bases from V and 4 bases from J; junction bases left unmatched: 3. The CDR3 has 14 amino acids. The CDR3 loop is CASSLTGVNEKLFF. CDR3 DNA sequence: TGTGCCAGCAGTCTGACAGGGGTTAATGAAAAACTGTTTTTT.